This TCR beta chain was retrieved from a study of shared clonotypes between healthy human individuals. DNA input for the unsorted PBMC replicate PCRs was roughly 290 ng, 25,000 to 30,000 T cell genomes. As handled by the study authors: For the immunoSEQ data, sequences were junction-only without quality scores, so filtering differed. Generated by immunoSEQ multiplex PCR, the TCRdb table keeps only in-frame clones and is missing some. The DNA was the basis for D and trimming; V, J and clone size are from that table. The sample has hundreds of thousands of clones; more than 75% are singletons. The CDR3 sequence is 15 residues long. Germline V lookup: CDR1 SGHTA, CDR2 FQGTGA. The V end lost 4 bases, the J end lost 4 bases, and 15 bases lay between the germline ends.

This TCR was sampled from a woman aged 40-49 years in good health. Some clones in this sample may be carry-over from other donors' samples. The chain combines TRBV7-3 with TRBJ2-3; perhaps D is TRBD1 or TRBD2 (5 bases each). Sequencing was performed on PBMCs. The CDR3 bases are TGTGCCAGCAGCTGGGACGCCCAAAACTCAGATACGCAGTATTTT. It codes for CASSWDAQNSDTQYF.